This T cell receptor beta chain was captured by sequencing in a study of blood T cell repertoires in COVID-19. Study-wide context: Researchers got acute and convalescent COVID-19 samples from the United States, Italy and Spain. From T cells, B-cell-depleted T cells, or PBMCs came the material, which was cDNA or gDNA.

The authors' processing: Reference gene primer amplification gave estimated nucleated cell counts. Some clones are missing from TCRdb's copy, which holds only in-frame ones; the method was immunoSEQ multiplex PCR. V, J and clone size are taken as reported in that table, and D and trimming were inferred from the DNA itself. The sample lists over 120,000 clones; 77% were seen once. With 3 bases removed from V and 2 bases from J, the gap between germline ends came to 17 bases. From germline, CDR1 is MNHEY and CDR2 SVGEGT. The CDR3 extends over 17 amino acids. The receptor's source is a woman between 45 and 65 years old with active or convalescent COVID-19. Specimen: peripheral blood. V gene TRBV6-2 or TRBV6-3 combines with J gene TRBJ1-5, with D perhaps TRBD1 (5 bases). CDR3 sequence reads: CASSYRGLNMGNQPQHF. DNA for the CDR3: TGTGCCAGCAGTTATAGGGGCTTGAATATGGGCAATCAGCCCCAGCATTTT.